Sequencing of this T cell receptor beta chain was carried out in a study of read filtering for tumor transcriptome and immune sequencing. Study-wide context: Patients were about 18 male and some 15 female, mean age around 66 years, range about 47 to 85. Findings of the study overall: Approximately 79% of IR-seq clonotypes had a single read, yet these held around 4% of reads. Sorted CD138-negative bone marrow cells were not purified T cells.

From 300 to 450 ng of RNA, a library with molecular barcoded alpha/delta and beta/gamma adaptors was made. TCRdb ran MiXCR on the reads and lists one entry per CDR3 protein. The sample holds tens of thousands of distinct CDR3 sequences, around 20% seen once. Trimming removed 4 bases from V and 5 bases from J, with 7 bases in between. The CDR3 runs to 11 residues. The V gene's germline CDR1 is DFQATT and CDR2 SNEGSKA (reference sequence). This clonotype was detected many times. Its antigen remains unknown. Sequenced material: a population of CD138-negative cells sorted from bone marrow. The chain has TRBV20-1 and TRBJ2-3, with D uncertain. This TCR was recovered from a donor at least 40 years old with multiple myeloma. Written as DNA, the CDR3 is TGCAGTGCTATAAGGGAAGATACGCAGTATTTT. Protein: CSAIREDTQYF.